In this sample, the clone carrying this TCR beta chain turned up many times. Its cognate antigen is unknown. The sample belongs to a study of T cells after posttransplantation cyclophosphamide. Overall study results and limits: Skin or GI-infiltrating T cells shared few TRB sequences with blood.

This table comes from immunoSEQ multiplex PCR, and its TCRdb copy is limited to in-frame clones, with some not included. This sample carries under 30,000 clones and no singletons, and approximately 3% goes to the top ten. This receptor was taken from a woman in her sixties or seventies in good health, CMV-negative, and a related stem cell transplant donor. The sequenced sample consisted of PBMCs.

The CDR3 nucleotides are TGTGCCAGTAGGCTTGGACAGGGAACGTATAGCAATCAGCCCCAGCATTTT. It is translated as CASRLGQGTYSNQPQHF. The chain uses TRBV19 and TRBJ1-5, with 8 bases matching TRBD1. V lost 6 bases to trimming and J lost 0 bases; unmatched junction nucleotides: 10. The CDR3 totals 17 residues. The germline V gene has CDR1 LNHDA and CDR2 SQIVND (reference sequence).